Below are 6 T cell receptor beta chains sequenced from a single sample in a study of cytomegalovirus exposure and HLA in healthy donors. With 60 Vbeta and 13 Jbeta primers, the PCR was carried out. Assay: immunoSEQ multiplex PCR; the TCRdb copy retains only in-frame clones and omits some. The sample has 120,000 or so clones; about 79% are singletons. The sequenced sample was PBMCs. The receptor source for this set is a man aged 18 to 30 in good health and CMV-seronegative.

The genes are TRBV9 and TRBJ2-7; 12 positions match TRBD2. There are 16 residues in the CDR3. Germline V lookup: CDR1 SGDLS, CDR2 YYNGEE. Trimming took 0 bases from V and 4 from J; bases not matched to a gene: 5. The CDR3 sequence: CASSVAASGREYEQYF. Written as DNA, the CDR3 is TGTGCCAGCAGCGTAGCGGCTAGCGGGAGGGAGTACGAGCAGTACTTC.

Worth noting for this clone: In the same sample, other DNA sequences code for this CDR3. The chain links TRBV6-5 to TRBJ1-1, with D tentatively TRBD1 (6 bases). CDR3 size: 13 residues. Germline loops: CDR1 MNHEY, CDR2 SVGAGI. The ends were cut back, 2 bases at V and 4 bases at J, with 8 bases in the middle. In DNA, the CDR3 is TGTGCCAGCAGTTACGAAGGGGGCACTGAAGCTTTCTTT. Protein product: CASSYEGGTEAFF.

A note on this clone: One end of the junction varies from germline; a read error may be responsible. The chain has TRBV7-8 and TRBJ2-5, with TRBD2 matching over 11 bases. Per the germline V gene, CDR1 is SGHVS and CDR2 is FQNEAQ. The CDR3 runs to 16 residues. CDR3 DNA sequence: TGTGCCAGCAGCTTAGCCCCCTGGACTAGCGGGTGGACCCAGCACTTC. This gives the protein CASSLAPWTSGWTQHF.

On this clone: The final CDR3 position lacks the conserved phenylalanine or tryptophan, pointing to a likely read error. The genes are TRBV2 and TRBJ1-1; 7 nucleotides line up with TRBD1. This CDR3 has 16 residues. V gave up 7 bases and J gave up 1 base; unmatched junction bases: 12. Germline assignment: CDR1 SNHLY and CDR2 FYNNEI. The CDR3 spells CASTTDRKAWNTEAFL. Here the CDR3 DNA reads TGTGCCAGCACCACGGACAGGAAGGCTTGGAACACTGAAGCTTTCCTT.

The gene calls are TRBV20-1 and TRBJ2-5, with a weak D call TRBD1 (5 bases). The V end lost 5 bases, the J end lost 5 bases, and 9 bases lay between the germline ends. The germline CDR1 and CDR2 sequences are DFQATT and SNEGSKA (reference sequence). The CDR3 extends over 11 amino acids. The CDR3 DNA follows: TGCAGTGCTGGGAAGGGGGAGACCCAGTACTTC. Its protein product is CSAGKGETQYF.

The chain is built from TRBV18 and TRBJ1-1; maybe TRBD1 (5 bases). Germline V gene data show CDR1 as KGHSH and CDR2 as LQKENI. The CDR3 extends over 15 amino acids. The V end was cut by 3 bases, the J end by 2 bases, with 13 bases between. CDR3 DNA: TGTGCCAGCTCACCTTCAGGGAGGGACAACACTGAAGCTTTCTTT. Encoded protein: CASSPSGRDNTEAFF.